The 5 T cell receptor beta chains listed next were all sequenced from one sample in a study of shared clonotypes between healthy human individuals. Measured with immunoSEQ multiplex PCR; TCRdb has only the in-frame clones, and not every one. The sample gives about 2.2 million clones, just over 90% of which show up once; roughly 1.8% is in the top ten. CD8 cells regarded as naive lacked CD45RO, were positively chosen for CCR7, and omitted terminally differentiated effector memory CD45RA+ cells. What was sequenced was naive CD8+ T cells from PBMCs. These receptors were taken from a man aged 18 to 29 in good health. Some clones in this sample may be carry-over from other donors' samples.

Regarding this clone: A far larger clone is a single base away, which makes a read error likely. Other DNA sequences within the sample encode an identical CDR3. Written as DNA, the CDR3 is TGTGCCAGCAGCCAGGGACTGAACACTGAAGCTTTCTTT. Translating it yields CASSQGLNTEAFF. The chain links TRBV9 to TRBJ1-1; TRBD1 might be the D (5 bases). From germline, CDR1 is SGDLS and CDR2 YYNGEE. Trimming removed 4 bases from V and 0 bases from J, with 7 bases in between. The CDR3 has 13 residues.

This clone was observed a single time. The chain joins TRBV4-1 to TRBJ2-7; tentatively, D is TRBD2 (5 bases). V was pared by 1 base and J by 4 bases, with 23 bases between. The CDR3 length is 18 residues. Germline lookup yields CDR1 MGHRA and CDR2 YSYEKL. DNA of the CDR3: TGCGCCAGCAGCCAAGTTCCCCTCAACCCGGGGAAGTTGTACGAGCAGTACTTC. This gives the protein CASSQVPLNPGKLYEQYF.

The table lists this clone with a count of one. The gene calls are TRBV4-1 and TRBJ2-7, with 7 bases fitting TRBD2. Germline V gene sequence: CDR1 MGHRA, CDR2 YSYEKL. Trimming at V came to 4 bases and at J to 0 bases, leaving 9 bases not matched to a gene. The CDR3 extends over 16 amino acids. The CDR3: CASSPQSSGYSYEQYF. The CDR3 DNA follows: TGCGCCAGCAGCCCCCAGTCTAGCGGATACTCCTACGAGCAGTACTTC.

The chain joins TRBV11-2 to TRBJ2-2; the match to TRBD2 covers 8 bases. The CDR3 spans 19 residues. V gave up 1 base and J gave up 4 bases; unmatched junction bases: 14. Germline V gene lookup returns CDR1 SGHAT and CDR2 FQNNGV. CDR3 DNA sequence: TGTGCCAGCAGCTTAGCCCCGAGGGGGAGCGGGAGAGGCACCGGGGAGCTGTTTTTT. This translates into CASSLAPRGSGRGTGELFF.

The rearrangement joins TRBV6-4 to TRBJ2-1, with D unresolved. Trimming took 5 bases from V and 4 from J, leaving 12 bases between them. The germline gives CDR1 MRHNA, CDR2 SNTAGT. This CDR3 has 14 amino acids. CDR3 in DNA: TGTGCCAGCAGTCCGGATTTACTTTACAATGAGCAGTTCTTC. Translated: CASSPDLLYNEQFF.